This is a list of T cell receptor beta chains from one sample in a study of CD8+CD57+ T cells in acquired aplastic anemia. MiXCR, applied by TCRdb to the reads, yields one record per CDR3 protein. The sample yields around 210,000 distinct CDR3 sequences, around three fifths seen once. The sample taken for sequencing was sorted CD4+, CD8+, or CD8+CD57+ T cells (not recorded which) from PBMCs. The receptors originated from a human donor with aplastic anemia. CDR3s include the opening cysteine and the closing phenylalanine or tryptophan.

TRBJ1-1	TRBV5-6	CASSLGNLEAFF
TRBJ1-2	TRBV7-6	CASSLLQGTSNYGYTF
TRBJ1-1	TRBV2	CASKRGSETEAFF
TRBJ1-1	TRBV2	CASSEAQMNTEAFF
TRBJ2-3	TRBV5-5	CASSQDYLLGSTTDTQYF
TRBJ2-7	TRBV7-9	CASSLAGQSYEQYF
TRBJ1-2	TRBV5-4	CASSFGQEADRYGYTF
TRBJ1-6	TRBV7-2	CASSLGPSPLHF
TRBJ2-7	TRBV7-8	CASSPLLREQYF
TRBJ2-3	TRBV29-1	CSVDDGDTQYF
TRBJ2-2	TRBV24-1	CATEGGASSGTGELFF
TRBJ1-5	TRBV2	CASKGGWSNQPQHF
TRBJ1-1	TRBV30	CAWMVNTEAFF
TRBJ2-5	TRBV20-1	CSAVSAIGTQYF
TRBJ1-2	TRBV20-1	CSARGRRDRWMYGYTF
.	TRBV2	CASSESGGKEETQYF
TRBJ2-3	TRBV7-9	CASSRSAGSSTDTQYF
TRBJ2-3	TRBV20-1	CSARRSTDTQYF
TRBJ2-1	TRBV20-1	CSASLRVNEQFF
TRBJ1-1	TRBV7-2	CASSLGLPREAFF
TRBJ1-1	TRBV10-3	CAISEDLGGENTEAFF
TRBJ2-2	TRBV20-1	CSAPTGGGELFF
TRBJ2-7	TRBV7-3	CASSTGGTGSYEQYF
TRBJ2-7	TRBV6-5	CASSYSMAADLPAFEQYF
TRBJ1-5	TRBV20-1	CSARDGRDASNQPQHF
TRBJ2-5	TRBV7-9	CASSLTGGFQETQYF
TRBJ1-6	TRBV19	CASSPGQGRGSPLHF
TRBJ2-3	TRBV20-1	CSASALAGAATDTQYF
TRBJ2-2	TRBV5-8	CASSVLAGGVNTGELFF
TRBJ2-7	TRBV15	CATSSRASYEQYF
TRBJ1-1	TRBV20-1	CSALKGGKNTEAFF
TRBJ2-3	TRBV7-9	CASSLAEGGSTDTQYF
TRBJ1-1	TRBV25-1	CASSPRGAMNTEAFF
TRBJ1-1	TRBV25-1	CASSEPGTGDTEAFF
TRBJ2-5	TRBV5-6	CASSPLQETQYF
TRBJ2-5	TRBV12-3/TRBV12-4	CASSLVLAGETQYF
TRBJ2-5	TRBV29-1	CSVGVAGGRETQYF
TRBJ2-5	TRBV7-6	CASSSTPGEETQYF
TRBJ1-5	TRBV7-9	CASSIHPGTGFQPQHF
TRBJ1-1	TRBV19	CASSIWGGMNTEAFF
TRBJ1-5	TRBV19	CASTKGTGGFSDQPQHF
TRBJ2-7	TRBV5-5	CASSPGPISYEQYF
TRBJ2-5	TRBV20-1	CSARDRGHQETQYF
TRBJ2-1	TRBV20-1	CSETGQGYNEQFF
TRBJ2-1	TRBV24-1	CATSDSLAGGPHNEQFF
TRBJ2-7	TRBV7-3	CASSLDSYSYEQYF
TRBJ2-1	TRBV7-9	CASSLSRGRNNEQFF
TRBJ2-7	TRBV7-8	CASSPTGVYYEQYF
TRBJ1-1	TRBV4-1	CASSQEPGQGVEAFF
TRBJ1-5	TRBV28	CASSSLVGGNQPQHF
TRBJ2-7	TRBV3-1	CASSPRALGGYEQYF
TRBJ1-1	TRBV6-5	CASSYSFAGMNTEAFF
TRBJ2-3	TRBV12-3/TRBV12-4	CASSSPPGGPGDTQYF
TRBJ2-1	TRBV7-9	CASSDGRHNEQFF
TRBJ1-2	TRBV15	CATSGRQGGYTF